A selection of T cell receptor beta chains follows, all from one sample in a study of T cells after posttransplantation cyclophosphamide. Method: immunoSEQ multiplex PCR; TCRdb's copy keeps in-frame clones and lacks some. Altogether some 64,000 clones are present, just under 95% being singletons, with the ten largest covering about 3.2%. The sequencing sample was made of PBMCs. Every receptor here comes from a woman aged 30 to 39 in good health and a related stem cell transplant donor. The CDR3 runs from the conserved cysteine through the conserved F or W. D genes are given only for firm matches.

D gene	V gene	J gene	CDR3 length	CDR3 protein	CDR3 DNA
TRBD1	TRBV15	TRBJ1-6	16	CATSRDTTGTNSPLHF	TGTGCCACCAGCAGAGACACGACAGGGACCAATTCACCCCTCCACTTT
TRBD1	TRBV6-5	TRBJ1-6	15	CASRPGTGTGSPLHF	TGTGCCAGCAGACCGGGGACAGGGACCGGTTCACCCCTCCACTTT
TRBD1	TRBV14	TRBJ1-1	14	CASSRGQGNTEAFF	TGTGCCAGCAGCCGGGGACAGGGGAACACTGAAGCTTTCTTT
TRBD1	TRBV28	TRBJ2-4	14	CASSLDPQGEFQYF	TGTGCCAGCAGTTTAGACCCTCAGGGGGAGTTCCAGTACTTC
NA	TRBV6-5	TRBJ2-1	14	CASSYRPGRTEQFF	TGTGCCAGCAGTTACAGGCCGGGACGCACTGAGCAGTTCTTC
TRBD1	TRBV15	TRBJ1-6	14	CATSRSTGVSPLHF	TGTGCCACCAGCAGATCCACAGGGGTTTCACCCCTCCACTTT
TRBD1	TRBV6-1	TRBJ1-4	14	CASISGTGGEKLFF	TGTGCCAGCATATCCGGGACAGGGGGGGAAAAACTGTTTTTT
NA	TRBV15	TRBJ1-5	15	CATSRDVGGRQPQHF	TGTGCCACCAGCAGAGATGTGGGGGGCAGGCAGCCCCAGCATTTT
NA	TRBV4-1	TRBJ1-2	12	CASSQADLGYTF	TGCGCCAGCAGCCAGGCCGATCTCGGCTACACCTTC
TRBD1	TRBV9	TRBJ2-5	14	CASSPTGGPETQYF	TGTGCCAGCAGCCCTACAGGGGGCCCAGAGACCCAGTACTTC
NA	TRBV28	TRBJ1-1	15	CASSSGVVMNTEAFF	TGTGCCAGCAGTTCGGGGGTGGTAATGAACACTGAAGCTTTCTTT
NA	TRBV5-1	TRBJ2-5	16	CASSPLQGGFKETQYF	TGCGCCAGCAGCCCCTTACAGGGAGGGTTTAAGGAGACCCAGTACTTC
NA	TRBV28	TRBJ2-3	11	CASSFRYTQYF	TGTGCCAGCAGTTTCAGGTATACGCAGTATTTT
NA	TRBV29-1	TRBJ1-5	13	CSGARGAGQPQHF	TGCAGCGGCGCGCGGGGCGCAGGTCAGCCCCAGCATTTT
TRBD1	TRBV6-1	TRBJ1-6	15	CASNPGQGAYSPLHF	TGTGCCTCCAATCCGGGACAGGGGGCTTATTCACCCCTCCACTTT
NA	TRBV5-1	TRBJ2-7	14	CASSPIGTNYEQYF	TGCGCCAGCAGCCCCATTGGGACAAACTACGAGCAGTACTTC
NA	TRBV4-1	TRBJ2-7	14	CASSQGSGAYEQYF	TGCGCCAGCAGCCAAGGGTCGGGGGCCTACGAGCAGTACTTC
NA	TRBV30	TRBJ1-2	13	CAWNLRNHYGYTF	TGTGCCTGGAATCTCAGGAACCACTATGGCTACACCTTC
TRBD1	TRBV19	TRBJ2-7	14	CASKFGQGAYEQYF	TGTGCCAGTAAATTTGGACAGGGGGCCTACGAGCAGTACTTC
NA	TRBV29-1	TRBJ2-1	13	CSVVAPLINEQFF	TGCAGCGTTGTAGCTCCCCTAATCAATGAGCAGTTCTTC
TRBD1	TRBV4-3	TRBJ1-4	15	CASSQRTGGREKLFF	TGCGCCAGCAGCCAACGGACAGGGGGCCGTGAAAAACTGTTTTTT
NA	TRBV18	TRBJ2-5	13	CASSPAAKETQYF	TGTGCCAGCTCACCAGCAGCTAAAGAGACCCAGTACTTC